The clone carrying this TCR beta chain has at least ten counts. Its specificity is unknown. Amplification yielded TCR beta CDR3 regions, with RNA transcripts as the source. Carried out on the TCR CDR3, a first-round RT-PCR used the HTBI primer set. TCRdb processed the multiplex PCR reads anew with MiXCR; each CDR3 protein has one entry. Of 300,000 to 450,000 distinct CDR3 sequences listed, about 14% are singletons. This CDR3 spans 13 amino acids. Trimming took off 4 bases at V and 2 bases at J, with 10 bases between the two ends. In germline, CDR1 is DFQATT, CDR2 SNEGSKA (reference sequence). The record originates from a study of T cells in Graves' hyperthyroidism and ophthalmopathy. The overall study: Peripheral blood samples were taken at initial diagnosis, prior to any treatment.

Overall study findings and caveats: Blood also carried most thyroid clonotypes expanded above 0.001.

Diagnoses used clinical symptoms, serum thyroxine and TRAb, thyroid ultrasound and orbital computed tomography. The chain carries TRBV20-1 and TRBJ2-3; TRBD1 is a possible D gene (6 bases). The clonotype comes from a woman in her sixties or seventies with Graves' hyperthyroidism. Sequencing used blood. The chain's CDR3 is CSAKTGLTDTQYF. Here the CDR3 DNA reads TGCAGTGCTAAAACAGGGCTCACAGATACGCAGTATTTT.